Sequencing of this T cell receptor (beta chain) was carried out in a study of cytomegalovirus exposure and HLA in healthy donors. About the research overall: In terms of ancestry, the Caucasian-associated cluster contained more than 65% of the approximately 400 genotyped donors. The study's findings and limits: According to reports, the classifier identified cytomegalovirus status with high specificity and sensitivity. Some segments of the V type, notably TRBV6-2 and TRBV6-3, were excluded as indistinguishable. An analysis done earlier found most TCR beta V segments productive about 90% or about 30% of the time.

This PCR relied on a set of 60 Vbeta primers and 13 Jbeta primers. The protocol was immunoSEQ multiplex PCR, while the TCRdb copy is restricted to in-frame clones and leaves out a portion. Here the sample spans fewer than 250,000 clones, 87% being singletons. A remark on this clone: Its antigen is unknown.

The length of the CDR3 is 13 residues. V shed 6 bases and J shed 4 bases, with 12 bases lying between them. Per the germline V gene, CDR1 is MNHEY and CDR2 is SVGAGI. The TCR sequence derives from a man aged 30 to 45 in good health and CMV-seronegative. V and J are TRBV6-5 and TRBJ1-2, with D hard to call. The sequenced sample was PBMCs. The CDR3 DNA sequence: TGTGCCAGCAGGTTAACAGATGCCTATGGCTACACCTTC. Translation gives CASRLTDAYGYTF.